Many counts were recorded for the clone carrying this T cell receptor beta chain. As yet, its antigen is unknown. The record originates from a study of T-cell memory formation after mild COVID-19. Turning to the study itself: Most TCR clusters belonged to a single donor. Regarding the study as a whole: Later expanders leaned CD4+, whereas clones that contracted between day 15 and 85 were balanced CD4/CD8.

Per the germline V gene, CDR1 is SGHTA and CDR2 is FQGNSA. V dropped 4 bases and J dropped 4; count of bases not matched to a gene: 13. CDR3 length: 19 amino acids. TCR alpha and TCR beta cDNA libraries carrying sample barcodes and UMIs came from 5'RACE with constant-segment primers. TCRdb independently ran MiXCR on the 5' RACE reads; one entry per CDR3 protein. Here the sample spans roughly 310,000 distinct CDR3 sequences, approximately 16% being singletons. J is TRBJ2-2 and V is TRBV7-2, with 12 bases that match TRBD2. The TCR comes from a man between 18 and 35 years old who had mild COVID-19 (a few samples of this study predate the infection). Cell type and time point are not known. The sequenced material came from PBMCs or a T cell subset sorted from them (not recorded which). The CDR3 DNA is TGTGCCAGCAGCTCCCGTGCCACTAGCGGGGGGCCCCCCACCGGGGAGCTGTTTTTT. Its translation is CASSSRATSGGPPTGELFF.